A single sample gave rise to the 22 T cell receptor beta chains below, sequenced in a study of blood T cell repertoires in COVID-19. Using immunoSEQ multiplex PCR, the repertoire was profiled, and TCRdb retains in-frame clones only, with some absent. The sample lists roughly 140,000 clones, approximately 83% occurring once. The sequenced sample consisted of peripheral blood. These receptors came from a man in his 70s with acute or convalescent COVID-19.

The V call is TRBV19, the J call TRBJ2-7; 9 bases are a match to TRBD1. Per germline, CDR1 LNHDA and CDR2 SQIVND (reference sequence). This CDR3 contains 13 residues. Trimming at V came to 11 bases and at J to 3 bases, leaving 8 bases not matched to a gene. The CDR3 sequence: CAGGDRVDYEQYF. CDR3 in DNA: TGTGCCGGGGGGGACAGGGTGGACTACGAGCAGTACTTC.

This chain connects TRBV7-9 to TRBJ2-2; 10 nucleotides agree with TRBD1. The germline V gene has CDR1 SEHNR and CDR2 FQNEAQ (reference sequence). This CDR3 has 18 amino acids. The V segment lost 3 bases and the J segment 6 bases; nucleotides outside the gene matches: 13. For the CDR3, the DNA is TGTGCCAGCAGCTTTTCTGGGACAGGGGTAGCTGGCGCCGGGGAGCTGTTTTTT. This encodes CASSFSGTGVAGAGELFF.

V and J are TRBV7-8 and TRBJ1-1, with D uncertain. Trimming shortened V by 5 bases and J by 3 bases, and 7 bases separated the two germline ends. This CDR3 contains 12 residues. Germline V gives CDR1 SGHVS, CDR2 FQNEAQ. The DNA for the CDR3 is TGTGCCAGCAGCCTTCAATACACTGAAGCTTTCTTT. Amino acid sequence: CASSLQYTEAFF.

This chain connects TRBV7-2 to TRBJ1-1; 10 bases line up with TRBD1. This CDR3 contains 14 residues. Per germline, CDR1 SGHTA and CDR2 FQGNSA. The V segment lost 7 bases and the J segment 4 bases; nucleotides outside the gene matches: 6. DNA for the CDR3: TGTGCCAGCAATCCAGGACAGGGGGTCACTGAAGCTTTCTTT. Protein product: CASNPGQGVTEAFF.

The chain combines TRBV28 with TRBJ2-2; 11 bases line up with TRBD1. This CDR3 is 15 amino acids long. Germline trimming cut 6 bases from V and 9 bases from J; bases unmatched to any gene: 9. Germline CDR1 and CDR2: MDHEN and SYDVKM. This CDR3 reads CASRPTGQGAWELFF. As DNA, the CDR3 is TGTGCCAGCAGACCAACAGGACAGGGGGCCTGGGAGCTGTTTTTT.

This clone was recorded only once. V gene TRBV19 combines with J gene TRBJ2-5, with D possibly TRBD1 on 7 matching bases. Germline V gene data show CDR1 as LNHDA and CDR2 as SQIVND (reference sequence). This CDR3 is 13 amino acids long. Trimming cost V 4 bases and J 7 bases, with 13 bases left between them. The CDR3 spells CASSKGQEGTQYF. In DNA, the CDR3 is TGTGCCAGTAGTAAAGGACAGGAGGGGACCCAGTACTTC. Filled out from reference TRBV19 and TRBJ2-5, the complete variable domain reads DGGITQSPKYLFRKEGQNVTLSCEQNLNHDAMYWYRQDPGQGLRLIYYSQIVNDFQKGDIAEGYSVSREKKESFPLTVTSAQKNPTAFYLCASSKGQEGTQYFGPGTRLLVL.

The V call is TRBV28, the J call TRBJ2-7; perhaps TRBD2 as D (5 bases). Deletions cut 3 bases from V and 9 bases from J, with 18 bases between. This CDR3 is 14 amino acids long. Per germline, CDR1 MDHEN and CDR2 SYDVKM. The CDR3 DNA sequence: TGTGCCAGCAGTTTGGGGAGTCTTGATGTAGGGCAGTACTTC. The encoded protein is CASSLGSLDVGQYF.

The genes are TRBV3-1 (or the pseudogene TRBV3-2) and TRBJ2-7; 8 nucleotides match TRBD2. Trimming removed 1 base from V and 4 bases from J; junction bases left unmatched: 6. The germline gives CDR1 LGHDT, CDR2 YNNKEL (reference sequence). The CDR3 spans 15 residues. The CDR3 here is CASSQGGGRQYEQYF. The CDR3 region has the DNA TGTGCCAGCAGCCAAGGGGGCGGGAGGCAGTACGAGCAGTACTTC.

This chain connects TRBV28 to TRBJ2-5; 8 bases match TRBD1. Germline CDR1 and CDR2: MDHEN and SYDVKM. J gave up 2 bases and V 5 bases, and 7 bases lay outside the gene matches. This CDR3 is built from 15 residues. The CDR3 spells CASSPRGRNQETQYF. DNA of the CDR3: TGTGCCAGCAGTCCCAGGGGGCGGAATCAAGAGACCCAGTACTTC.

The gene calls are TRBV18 and TRBJ2-1; 11 bases are a match to TRBD2. The V and J ends lost 5 bases and 0 bases, in that order; junction bases with no gene match: 0. There are 15 residues in the CDR3. The germline V gene encodes CDR1 KGHSH and CDR2 LQKENI. Here the CDR3 DNA reads TGTGCCAGCTCAACTAGCGGGAGCTCCTACAATGAGCAGTTCTTC. Amino acid sequence: CASSTSGSSYNEQFF.

V usage is TRBV6-4 and J usage is TRBJ2-2; 11 positions match TRBD2. The V gene end was trimmed by 4 bases and the J gene end by 6 bases; junction bases not matched to a gene: 4. The CDR3 sequence is 15 residues long. Germline CDR1 and CDR2: MRHNA and SNTAGT. CDR3 nucleotide sequence: TGTGCCAGCAGTGCACTAGCGGGAGATCCCGGGGAGCTGTTTTTT. Translated: CASSALAGDPGELFF.

The chain employs TRBV24-1 and TRBJ2-3; D possibly corresponds to TRBD1 (5 bases). Germline V gene lookup returns CDR1 KGHDR and CDR2 SFDVKD. This CDR3 has 15 residues. Trimming shortened V by 9 bases and J by 0 bases, and 15 bases separated the two germline ends. The CDR3: CATGSDSPSTDTQYF. CDR3 sequence (DNA): TGTGCCACCGGCTCCGACAGTCCTAGCACAGATACGCAGTATTTT.

The chain links TRBV6-5 to TRBJ1-5, with TRBD1 identical over 10 bases. V shed 6 bases and J 2 bases; nucleotides not matched to a gene: 1. Looked up from germline, CDR1 is MNHEY and CDR2 is SVGAGI. The CDR3 extends over 14 amino acids. The CDR3 DNA follows: TGTGCCAGCAGAGGGACAGGGGGCAATCAGCCCCAGCATTTT. The encoded protein is CASRGTGGNQPQHF.

This clone is a singleton in its sample. This chain joins TRBV27 and TRBJ2-2; the match to TRBD1 covers 7 bases. Trimming took 5 bases from V and 2 from J; bases not matched to a gene: 8. Germline V gives CDR1 MNHEY, CDR2 SMNVEV (reference sequence). The CDR3 spans 16 residues. The CDR3 sequence is CASSPPTGLNTGELFF. The CDR3 nucleotides are TGTGCCAGCAGTCCCCCGACAGGGCTCAACACCGGGGAGCTGTTTTTT.

The CDR3 bases are TGTGCCACCCGGACTAGCGGGAGTAGTTACGAGCAGTACTTC. This codes for CATRTSGSSYEQYF. The chain joins TRBV28 to TRBJ2-7; 13 bases are shared with TRBD2. The germline V gene has CDR1 MDHEN and CDR2 SYDVKM. Germline trimming cut 10 bases from V and 4 bases from J; bases unmatched to any gene: 7. This CDR3 has 14 residues.

The chain couples TRBV5-1 to TRBJ1-2; tentative D call: TRBD1 (5 bases). The CDR3 is made up of 14 amino acids. Germline V lookup: CDR1 SGHRS, CDR2 YFSETQ. Trimming left V 1 base short and J 3 bases short, with 10 bases between. The DNA for the CDR3 is TGCGCCAGCAGCTTGAGGCAGGGCGACTATGGCTACACCTTC. Translating gives CASSLRQGDYGYTF.

This clone was found a few times. The chain uses TRBV25-1 and TRBJ2-2; TRBD2 matches at 7 bases. V lost 6 bases to trimming and J lost 4 bases; unmatched junction nucleotides: 11. CDR3 size: 16 residues. Germline loops: CDR1 MGHDK, CDR2 SYGVNS. This chain's CDR3 is CASRSKSGGGTGELFF. CDR3 DNA sequence: TGTGCCAGCAGATCAAAATCGGGGGGTGGCACCGGGGAGCTGTTTTTT.

The gene calls are TRBV7-2 and TRBJ2-5; possible D gene TRBD2, 5 bases. Trimming stripped 3 bases from V and 1 base from J, with 12 bases between. This CDR3 contains 15 residues. Germline lookup yields CDR1 SGHTA and CDR2 FQGNSA. The CDR3 DNA sequence: TGTGCCAGCAGCTTGAGGATCGAGGGCCAAGAGACCCAGTACTTC. Translation gives CASSLRIEGQETQYF. The variable domain in full, with the rest retrieved from reference TRBV7-2 and TRBJ2-5, is GAGVSQSPSNKVTEKGKDVELRCDPISGHTALYWYRQSLGQGLEFLIYFQGNSAPDKSGLPSDRFSAERTGGSVSTLTIQRTQQEDSAVYLCASSLRIEGQETQYFGPGTRLLVL.

This chain uses TRBV30 with TRBJ2-3, with 10 bases matching TRBD2. CDR1 and CDR2 from the germline V gene are GTSNPN and SVGIG (reference sequence). CDR3 length equals 17 residues. With V trimmed by 2 bases and J by 0 bases, 8 bases remained unmatched. Here the CDR3 DNA reads TGTGCCTGGAGTCCCAGGACTAGCGGAGTTAGCACAGATACGCAGTATTTT. Its protein is CAWSPRTSGVSTDTQYF.

The chain recombines TRBV7-8 with TRBJ2-7; D might be TRBD1 (5 bases). This CDR3 region has 14 residues. Trimming shortened V by 2 bases and J by 6 bases, and 14 bases separated the two germline ends. Germline CDR1 reads SGHVS; CDR2 reads FQNEAQ. Here the CDR3 reads CASSLLRQSGEQYF. The CDR3 bases are TGTGCCAGCAGCTTACTGAGACAGTCGGGCGAGCAGTACTTC.

The chain couples TRBV4-1 to TRBJ1-1; the match to TRBD1 covers 8 bases. There are 17 residues in the CDR3. V shed 0 bases and J 0 bases; nucleotides not matched to a gene: 6. Looked up from germline, CDR1 is MGHRA and CDR2 is YSYEKL. DNA for the CDR3: TGCGCCAGCAGCCAAGATCAGGGGACAGGTCTGAACACTGAAGCTTTCTTT. It yields the protein CASSQDQGTGLNTEAFF.

CDR3 protein: CASRAAYEQYF. CDR3 bases: TGTGCCAGCAGGGCTGCCTACGAGCAGTACTTC. The chain uses TRBV28 and TRBJ2-7; D is ambiguous. This CDR3 has 11 residues. CDR1 MDHEN and CDR2 SYDVKM come from the germline V gene. V lost 6 bases and J lost 2, with 5 bases in between.